The present TCR beta chain was sequenced within a study of neurological immune-mediated disorders (dated by TCRdb to between 2019 and 2020). Looking at the study overall: Peripheral blood TCR-beta repertoires from HTLV-I-associated myelopathy (HAM/TSP) patients, multiple sclerosis patients and healthy controls were compared by UMI-based sequencing. The roughly 110 TCR-beta libraries covered PBMC samples along with longitudinal samples, technical triplicates, and paired sorted CD4+ and CD8+ T-cell subsets. Longitudinal HAM/TSP donors and healthy donors each had 3 time-points at intervals of roughly 3-45 months. Of the 68 subjects in the cohort, about 14 were HAM/TSP patients, approximately 35 were multiple sclerosis patients, and around 20 were healthy controls.

Results the study describes overall, beyond this receptor: TCR clonal expansion was highest in HAM/TSP patients and lowest in MS patients, with MS patients falling below even healthy controls. Expanded clones from different subjects shared no identical CDR3 amino acid sequences, which suggests that TCR-beta repertoires were private in all groups.

cDNA was synthesized by template-switch 5'RACE using a primer carrying a 10-nucleotide random unique molecular identifier by which each TCR transcript was tagged. Every sequencing run yielded over 200 million TCR-beta sequences covering 15-18 subjects. The RNeasy kit was used for extraction of total RNA. The KAPA Real-time Library Amplification kit was used to amplify TCR-beta VDJ regions with primers targeting the TCR constant region and the 5'RACE anchor. Sample indexes and Illumina adaptors were added in a first PCR, after which library yield was increased in a second PCR. The roughly 650 bp TCR product was size-selected on a 2% E-gel SizeSelection system after Ampure bead purification. Library quality was checked on a Bioanalyzer, concentration was measured with Qubit, and libraries were quantified with the Kapa Library Quantification kit before pooling. An Illumina HiSeq 2500 was used to sequence the libraries paired-end at 2 x 150 bp. To increase sequence diversity, about 24-32% phiX was spiked into each library pool. Per the authors' processing: The quality-filtered reads were processed with the UMI-based MiGEC pipeline, whose error correction step removed more than 80% of the raw TCR sequences. IMGT germline references were used for alignment of VDJ genes, and clonotypes were defined by a unique CDR3 amino acid sequence together with V-J genes. Clonal expansion, Shannon diversity and CDR3 relatedness were evaluated with VDJtools (CalcPairwiseDistances, ClusterSamples), while phylogenetic trees were built in CLCbio workbench. Using coefficient-of-variation modelling across technical triplicates, the study counted a clone as expanded if it had at least 8 unique UMIs. TCRdb cleaned the public reads at Q25 with fastp, built clones with MiXCR and kept in-frame beta chains. Rows merge per CDR3 protein into single entries with the most common DNA and genes. The authors' filters were not applied to this entry. The table for this sample lists 50,000 to 70,000 distinct CDR3 sequences; approximately 11% of them were counted only once. The top ten hold 6.6% of the sample.

The CDR3, cysteine through phenylalanine, is 14 amino acids long. Only the CDR3 DNA is retained, 42 bases long and in frame from the first base. The V and J ends are trimmed by 2 bases and 6 bases, leaving 14 bases between them. This clonotype was observed many times. What antigen it recognizes has not been identified. No per-base quality is available; no much larger clone lies one base away. The intended sense of this specimen's time point label: longitudinal time-point 1 (baseline). Unsorted PBMC libraries were generated from 2 million PBMCs stored in RNAlater at -80 °C until RNA extraction. PBMCs were separated from peripheral blood using Ficoll-Hypaque density gradient centrifugation and then cryopreserved in liquid nitrogen.

The sample taken for sequencing was PBMCs. The TCR comes from a male donor with HTLV-1-associated myelopathy (HAM/TSP). The rearranged segments are TRBV12-3 or TRBV12-4 and TRBJ2-7; the D gene is perhaps TRBD2, on 5 matching bases. For the CDR3, the sequence is CASSLSTAESEQYF. The DNA sequence is TGTGCCAGCAGTTTAAGTACAGCGGAAAGCGAGCAGTACTTC.